The 5 T cell receptor beta chains reported below all come from one sample, sequenced in a study of shared clonotypes between healthy human individuals. Libraries were prepared by immunoSEQ multiplex PCR; TCRdb keeps only in-frame clonotypes and omits some of them. This sample has fewer than 650,000 clones, with 76% found just once. Sequencing was carried out using PBMCs. These receptors originate from a woman between 40 and 55 years old in good health. Some clones in this sample may be carry-over from other donors' samples.

The chain has TRBV11-2 and TRBJ2-7, with 8 bases that match TRBD2. Germline V gives CDR1 SGHAT, CDR2 FQNNGV. CDR3 length equals 11 residues. The ends lost 5 bases at V and 9 bases at J; junction bases unmatched: 3. The CDR3 region has the DNA TGTGCCAGCAGCCCCGGACTAGCGCAGTACTTC. Protein product: CASSPGLAQYF. Full variable domain (missing parts from reference TRBV11-2 and TRBJ2-7): EAGVAQSPRYKIIEKRQSVAFWCNPISGHATLYWYQQILGQGPKLLIQFQNNGVVDDSQLPKDRFSAERLKGVDSTLKIQPAKLEDSAVYLCASSPGLAQYFGPGTRLTVT.

The rearrangement links TRBV5-1 to TRBJ1-1; D possibly corresponds to TRBD1 (6 bases). Per the germline V gene, CDR1 is SGHRS and CDR2 is YFSETQ. This CDR3 has 15 amino acids. With 3 bases removed from V and 7 bases from J, the gap between germline ends came to 19 bases. CDR3 residues: CASSSKTGRSSEAFF. Here the CDR3 DNA reads TGCGCCAGCAGCTCTAAGACAGGCCGTTCCAGTGAAGCTTTCTTT.

The rearrangement links TRBV5-1 to TRBJ2-2, with 13 nucleotides matching TRBD2. The V and J ends lost 1 base and 5 bases, in that order; junction bases with no gene match: 2. Germline CDR1 reads SGHRS; CDR2 reads YFSETQ. The CDR3 loop spans 16 amino acids. The CDR3 DNA is TGCGCCAGCAGCTTGACTAGCGGGAGGGTGACCGGGGAGCTGTTTTTT. The encoded protein is CASSLTSGRVTGELFF.

This clone turned up a few times. Other DNA sequences in the same sample also yield this CDR3. The rearrangement links TRBV11-2 to TRBJ2-5; no clear D gene. V lost 3 bases and J 1 base, leaving 6 bases between the germline ends. CDR1 and CDR2 from the germline V gene are SGHAT and FQNNGV. The CDR3 runs to 13 residues. As DNA, the CDR3 is TGTGCCAGCAGCTTTAGGCCCCAAGAGACCCAGTACTTC. Protein: CASSFRPQETQYF.

A note on this clone: The same CDR3 can be traced to other DNA sequences in this sample. The chain combines TRBV7-2 with TRBJ2-7, with 10 bases aligning to TRBD2. V was clipped by 4 bases and J by 2 bases; unmatched bases: 2. Germline V gene sequence: CDR1 SGHTA, CDR2 FQGNSA. CDR3 length equals 14 residues. Here the CDR3 reads CASSSLAGTYEQYF. For the CDR3, the DNA is TGTGCCAGCAGCTCACTAGCGGGAACCTACGAGCAGTACTTC.